The T cell receptor (beta chain) described here comes from a study of cytomegalovirus exposure and HLA in healthy donors. Notes on the study in general: Across HLA loci, a later analysis found differing TCR association rates, with DRB1 most and HLA-C fewest. Association with HLA alleles at 0.05 false discovery rate was found for 16,951 TCR beta sequences in a later analysis.

CDR3 size: 14 residues. Unmatched junction bases numbered 8, after V lost 4 bases and J lost 5 bases. Germline-derived CDR1 and CDR2 are SGHNT and YYREEE (reference sequence). A multiplex PCR was run with 60 Vbeta primers and 13 Jbeta primers. Produced via immunoSEQ multiplex PCR; TCRdb's table is partial and in-frame only. The table shows around 120,000 clones, with 79% occurring only once. This clone was seen just once. Its antigen is as yet unknown. The sequence derives from a man between 18 and 35 years old in good health and CMV-seronegative. What was sequenced was PBMCs. V usage is TRBV5-4 and J usage is TRBJ2-5; 7 nucleotides match TRBD2. The CDR3 loop is CASSPTGGLETQYF. The CDR3 coding sequence is TGTGCCAGCAGCCCCACCGGGGGGTTGGAGACCCAGTACTTC.